Each of the 29 T cell receptor beta chains below was sequenced from the same sample in a study of breast tumors, draining lymph nodes, adjacent tissues. One entry per CDR3 protein, called by TCRdb with MiXCR from the multiplex PCR reads. The sample contains 20,000 to 25,000 distinct CDR3 sequences, 45% to 65% of which appear only once. Sequenced input: breast tumor tissue. The receptors stem from a female donor with breast cancer. Some clones in this sample may be carry-over from other donors' samples.

CDR3 DNA sequence: TGTGCCAGCAGCCTGGGACCGACTTATGGCTACACCTTC. Protein sequence: CASSLGPTYGYTF. This chain links TRBV14 with TRBJ1-2; perhaps TRBD1 as D (5 bases). Germline V lookup: CDR1 SGHDN, CDR2 FVKESK. V was shortened by 4 bases and J by 5 bases, with 11 bases between the two germline ends. CDR3 length equals 13 residues.

This clonotype has at least ten counts. The CDR3 DNA is TGCAGTGCTAGTTTGGTGGGTAGGTCCTACAATGAGCAGTTCTTC. Protein product: CSASLVGRSYNEQFF. The chain recombines TRBV20-1 with TRBJ2-1; D remains ambiguous. Germline values: CDR1 DFQATT, CDR2 SNEGSKA (reference sequence). This CDR3 is 15 amino acids long. Trimming cost V 3 bases and J 1 base, with 13 bases left between them.

This clonotype has a count of ten or more. This sequence joins TRBV19 and TRBJ2-6; D uncertain. The V and J ends lost 3 bases and 1 base respectively, with 4 bases between them. The CDR3 covers 14 residues. Germline-derived CDR1 and CDR2 are LNHDA and SQIVND (reference sequence). In DNA, the CDR3 is TGTGCCAGTAGTATTACTTCTGGGGCCAACGTCCTGACTTTC. This gives the protein CASSITSGANVLTF.

This rearrangement joins TRBV7-9 to TRBJ2-3; 8 bases line up with TRBD2. Trimming took 5 bases from V and 3 from J; bases not matched to a gene: 4. The CDR3 has 14 amino acids. Germline V gene sequence: CDR1 SEHNR, CDR2 FQNEAQ (reference sequence). CDR3 sequence reads: CASSPGTRTDTQYF. The CDR3 bases are TGTGCCAGCAGCCCCGGGACTAGAACAGATACGCAGTATTTT.

The chain couples TRBV5-1 to TRBJ2-7; 10 bases match TRBD1. V shed 4 bases, J shed 0 bases, and the junction held 7 bases outside the gene matches. The CDR3 consists of 16 residues. CDR1 is SGHRS and CDR2 is YFSETQ in the germline V gene. For the CDR3, the DNA is TGCGCCAGCAGCCCAGGCGGGACAGGGGTCTCCTACGAGCAGTACTTC. Amino acids: CASSPGGTGVSYEQYF.

This clonotype was recorded at least ten times. The J gene is TRBJ2-1, the V gene TRBV15, with a tentative D call TRBD1 (6 bases). V dropped 4 bases and J dropped 0 bases, with 13 bases sitting between them. Germline assignment: CDR1 LNHNV and CDR2 YYDKDF (reference sequence). CDR3 length: 16 residues. CDR3 bases: TGTGCCACCAGCACCGGACAGACGAGCTCCTACAATGAGCAGTTCTTC. Translation: CATSTGQTSSYNEQFF.

V usage is TRBV5-6 and J usage is TRBJ1-2; D gene unclear. Trimming removed 3 bases from V and 3 bases from J, with 24 bases in between. The CDR3 has 18 residues. Germline V gives CDR1 SGHDT, CDR2 YYEEEE. CDR3 nucleotides: TGTGCCAGCAGCTCCTATCAGACATCGCTTCTTCCCTACTATGGCTACACCTTC. It translates to CASSSYQTSLLPYYGYTF.

The gene calls are TRBV29-1 and TRBJ2-1, with 13 positions matching TRBD2. The germline V gene encodes CDR1 SQVTM and CDR2 ANQGSEA. The CDR3 has 18 amino acids. V shed 3 bases and J 5 bases; nucleotides not matched to a gene: 13. This CDR3 reads CSVDPYQTSGRSDNEQFF. CDR3 DNA sequence: TGCAGCGTTGACCCTTACCAGACTAGCGGGAGGTCCGACAATGAGCAGTTCTTC.

This clonotype appeared many times. A read error may be the cause here, since a much bigger clone is one base away. This rearrangement joins TRBV19 to TRBJ2-1, with TRBD2 matching over 9 bases. Germline CDR1 reads LNHDA; CDR2 reads SQIVND (reference sequence). CDR3 length: 17 amino acids. In nucleotides, the CDR3 is TGTGCCAGTAGTACTGATCAGCGGGAGGTTGGTTTGAGAGAGCAGTCCTTC. Its protein product is CASSTDQREVGLREQSF.

Concerning this clonotype: An end of the junction does not agree with germline; a read error may underlie this. The genes are TRBV9 and TRBJ1-4; TRBD1 aligns across 9 bases. This CDR3 has 15 amino acids. Germline CDR1 and CDR2: SGDLS and YYNGEE. The CDR3 region has the DNA TGCGCCAGCAGCAAGGGGGACAGGGCGACTGAAAAACTGTTTTTT. It specifies CASSKGDRATEKLFF.

This chain joins TRBV13 and TRBJ1-6; weak D call: TRBD1 (5 bases). The length of the CDR3 is 14 residues. V lost 3 bases, J lost 6 bases, and 9 bases lay in between. Germline V lookup: CDR1 PRHDT, CDR2 FYEKMQ (reference sequence). Here the CDR3 DNA reads TGTGCCAGCAGCTTGGATGACAGTAATTCACCCCTCCACTTT. Encoded protein: CASSLDDSNSPLHF.

The chain links TRBV29-1 to TRBJ2-7; perhaps D is TRBD1 or TRBD2 (6 bases each). CDR1 and CDR2 from the germline V gene are SQVTM and ANQGSEA. The CDR3 spans 15 residues. Trimming stripped 1 base from V and 2 bases from J, with 15 bases between. DNA of the CDR3: TGCAGCGTTGAAGTTGGAACGGGGGCGGCCTACGAGCAGTACTTC. It translates to CSVEVGTGAAYEQYF.

This chain connects TRBV9 to TRBJ1-6; possibly TRBD1 for D (5 bases). The V end lost 4 bases, the J end lost 4 bases, and 9 bases lay between the germline ends. The CDR3 runs 14 residues. CDR1 is SGDLS, CDR2 YYNGEE, per germline. CDR3 sequence: CASSPQVYNSPLHF. The DNA of the CDR3 is TGTGCCAGCAGCCCACAGGTTTATAATTCACCCCTCCACTTT. Using reference TRBV9 and TRBJ1-6 for the parts outside the CDR3, the full variable domain is DSGVTQTPKHLITATGQRVTLRCSPRSGDLSVYWYQQSLDQGLQFLIQYYNGEERAKGNILERFSAQQFPDLHSELNLSSLELGDSALYFCASSPQVYNSPLHFGNGTRLTVT.

At least ten counts were recorded for this clonotype. V and J are TRBV6-5 and TRBJ1-1; D call uncertain. Trimming stripped 5 bases from V and 2 bases from J, with 12 bases between. Germline values: CDR1 MNHEY, CDR2 SVGAGI. There are 14 residues in the CDR3. CDR3 protein: CASSLNGVNTEAFF. CDR3 sequence (DNA): TGTGCCAGCAGTCTCAACGGGGTAAACACTGAAGCTTTCTTT.

This clonotype was detected only once. V usage is TRBV6-1 and J usage is TRBJ1-6; D is ambiguous. Germline V gene sequence: CDR1 MNHNS, CDR2 SASEGT. The germline V and J ends were trimmed by 2 bases and 6 bases, with 8 bases remaining between them. The CDR3 runs to 14 residues. As DNA, the CDR3 is TGTGCCAGCAGTGAAAGGAACATTAATTCACCCCTCCACTTT. Protein: CASSERNINSPLHF.

A note on this clonotype: Possible read error: a much larger clone is one base away. The V and J genes are TRBV5-6 and TRBJ1-2, with 7 bases matching TRBD1. The CDR3 loop spans 14 amino acids. Per germline, CDR1 SGHDT and CDR2 YYEEEE. Trimming at V came to 3 bases and at J to 2 bases, leaving 4 bases not matched to a gene. The CDR3 nucleotides are TGTGCCAGCAGCTACGGGACAGCGAACTATGGCTACACCTTC. Protein product: CASSYGTANYGYTF. Looking up the rest from reference TRBV5-6 and TRBJ1-2 gives the full variable domain: DAGVTQSPTHLIKTRGQQVTLRCSPKSGHDTVSWYQQALGQGPQFIFQYYEEEERQRGNFPDRFSGHQFPNYSSELNVNALLLGDSALYLCASSYGTANYGYTFGSGTRLTVV.

V and J are TRBV4-2 and TRBJ1-6, with D possibly matching TRBD1 (6 bases). Trimming took 0 bases from V and 9 from J, leaving 12 bases between them. The CDR3 has 15 residues. Germline CDR1 is LGHNA and CDR2 is YNFKEQ. The CDR3 region is CASSQDIAGASPLHF. The CDR3 region has the DNA TGTGCCAGCAGCCAAGATATTGCAGGGGCTTCACCCCTCCACTTT.

The genes are TRBV5-1 and TRBJ2-7; TRBD1 or TRBD2 may be the D gene (5 bases each). Germline assignment: CDR1 SGHRS and CDR2 YFSETQ. V was cut by 1 base and J by 6 bases, with 11 bases left in between. The CDR3 covers 13 residues. The CDR3 bases are TGCGCCAGCAGCTTGATTGCAGGGAGCGAGCAGTACGTC. Translating it yields CASSLIAGSEQYV.

This clonotype has just one count. This sequence joins TRBV29-1 and TRBJ2-7, with 10 nucleotides matching TRBD2. V lost 1 base and J lost 0; bases outside the gene matches: 6. The CDR3 totals 16 residues. The germline V gene has CDR1 SQVTM and CDR2 ANQGSEA. This chain's CDR3 is CSVEGYGTSASYEQYF. In DNA form, the CDR3 reads TGCAGCGTTGAAGGTTACGGGACTAGCGCCTCCTACGAGCAGTACTTC.

The rearrangement uses TRBV20-1 and TRBJ2-7; 8 bases align to TRBD1. Germline V gene lookup returns CDR1 DFQATT and CDR2 SNEGSKA (reference sequence). This CDR3 has 12 amino acids. Trimming cost V 5 bases and J 4 bases; bases outside gene matches: 4. In DNA, the CDR3 is TGCAGTGCTGGACAGGGTGGTTACGAGCAGTACTTC. Translating gives CSAGQGGYEQYF.

In its sample, this clonotype was seen many times. This may come from a read error, since a much larger clone is one base off. The rearrangement uses TRBV6-4 and TRBJ2-7; unclear D gene. This CDR3 spans 13 amino acids. V was cut by 5 bases and J by 4 bases, with 12 bases left in between. The germline gives CDR1 MRHNA, CDR2 SNTAGT. CDR3 DNA: TGTGCCAGCAGTCACTTTGGGCTATACGAGCAGTACTTC. Its translation: CASSHFGLYEQYF.

V is TRBV7-9 and J is TRBJ2-7; 7 nucleotides match TRBD2. CDR3 length: 14 residues. In germline, CDR1 is SEHNR, CDR2 FQNEAQ (reference sequence). V lost 2 bases and J lost 6; bases outside the gene matches: 7. CDR3 DNA: TGTGCCAGCAGCTTATCTGGACTAGAGGGCGAGCAGTACTTC. It specifies CASSLSGLEGEQYF. Variable domain in full (rest from reference TRBV7-9 and TRBJ2-7): DTGVSQNPRHKITKRGQNVTFRCDPISEHNRLYWYRQTLGQGPEFLTYFQNEAQLEKSRLLSDRFSAERPKGSFSTLEIQRTEQGDSAMYLCASSLSGLEGEQYFGPGTRLTVT.

J is TRBJ1-6 and V is TRBV5-6, with 7 bases lining up with TRBD1. Germline loops: CDR1 SGHDT, CDR2 YYEEEE. V was pared by 0 bases and J by 7 bases, with 10 bases of the junction left unmatched. The CDR3 totals 17 residues. CDR3 loop: CASSLVRQGVDNSPLHF. The CDR3 DNA reads TGTGCCAGCAGCTTGGTCCGGCAGGGGGTCGACAATTCACCCCTCCACTTT.

This clonotype was picked up a small number of times. The J gene is TRBJ2-1, the V gene TRBV20-1, with TRBD2 identical over 10 bases. The CDR3 loop spans 13 amino acids. J gave up 9 bases and V 4 bases, and 6 bases lay outside the gene matches. In germline, CDR1 is DFQATT, CDR2 SNEGSKA (reference sequence). The CDR3 DNA follows: TGCAGTGCTAAAGGGACTAGCGAAGTTGAGCAGTTCTTC. Residues: CSAKGTSEVEQFF.

CDR3 bases: TGTGCCAGCAGCAGTATGGACAGAGGGGACGAGCAGTACTTC. The encoded protein is CASSSMDRGDEQYF. The chain recombines TRBV7-3 with TRBJ2-7; a weak D match, TRBD1 (6 bases). Trimming cost V 5 bases and J 5 bases, with 16 bases left between them. The CDR3 extends over 14 amino acids. From germline, CDR1 is SGHTA and CDR2 FQGTGA.

The chain is built from TRBV6-4 and TRBJ2-1; TRBD1 matches at 7 bases. V was clipped by 0 bases and J by 12 bases; unmatched bases: 20. The germline CDR1 and CDR2 sequences are MRHNA and SNTAGT. The CDR3 is 18 amino acids. The CDR3 region has the DNA TGTGCCAGCAGTGACTCTACTACCAAGGCGCAGGGGGAATTAAGGCAGTTCTTC. This codes for CASSDSTTKAQGELRQFF.

The chain joins TRBV2 to TRBJ1-5; weak D call: TRBD1 (5 bases). Trimming cost V 4 bases and J 2 bases, with 12 bases left between them. The CDR3 covers 15 residues. From germline, CDR1 is SNHLY and CDR2 FYNNEI. For the CDR3, the DNA is TGTGCCAGCAGTGCAGGGTCCTATGGCAATCAGCCCCAGCATTTT. Its protein is CASSAGSYGNQPQHF. Complete variable domain (other parts from reference TRBV2 and TRBJ1-5): EPEVTQTPSHQVTQMGQEVILRCVPISNHLYFYWYRQILGQKVEFLVSFYNNEISEKSEIFDDQFSVERPDGSNFTLKIRSTKLEDSAMYFCASSAGSYGNQPQHFGDGTRLSIL.

The genes are TRBV18 and TRBJ2-5; D not certain. Deletions cut 8 bases from V and 0 bases from J, with 16 bases between. Per the germline V gene, CDR1 is KGHSH and CDR2 is LQKENI. This CDR3 has 15 amino acids. CDR3 in DNA: TGTGCCAGCAGCCCAGATGGCTCGTACCAAGAGACCCAGTACTTC. This gives the protein CASSPDGSYQETQYF. The whole variable domain, remainder taken from reference TRBV18 and TRBJ2-5, is NAGVMQNPRHLVRRRGQEARLRCSPMKGHSHVYWYRQLPEEGLKFMVYLQKENIIDESGMPKERFSAEFPKEGPSILRIQQVVRGDSAAYFCASSPDGSYQETQYFGPGTRLLVL.

Ten or more counts support this clonotype. The genes are TRBV30 and TRBJ1-4, with 8 nucleotides matching TRBD1. This CDR3 is 13 amino acids long. V was clipped by 3 bases and J by 7 bases; unmatched bases: 4. Germline-derived CDR1 and CDR2 are GTSNPN and SVGIG (reference sequence). CDR3 in amino acids: CAWRTTGGEKLFF. In DNA form, the CDR3 reads TGTGCCTGGAGAACCACAGGGGGTGAAAAACTGTTTTTT.